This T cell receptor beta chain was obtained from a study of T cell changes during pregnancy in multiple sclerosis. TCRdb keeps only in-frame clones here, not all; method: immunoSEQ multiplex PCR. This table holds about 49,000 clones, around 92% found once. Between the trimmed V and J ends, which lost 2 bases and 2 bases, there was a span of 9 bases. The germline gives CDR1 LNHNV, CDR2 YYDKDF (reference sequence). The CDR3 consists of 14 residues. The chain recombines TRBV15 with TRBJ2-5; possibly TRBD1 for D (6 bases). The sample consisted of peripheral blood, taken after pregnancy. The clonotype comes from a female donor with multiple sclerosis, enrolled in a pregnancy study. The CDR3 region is CATSRTGLQETQYF. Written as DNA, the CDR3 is TGTGCCACCAGCAGAACAGGGCTTCAAGAGACCCAGTACTTC.